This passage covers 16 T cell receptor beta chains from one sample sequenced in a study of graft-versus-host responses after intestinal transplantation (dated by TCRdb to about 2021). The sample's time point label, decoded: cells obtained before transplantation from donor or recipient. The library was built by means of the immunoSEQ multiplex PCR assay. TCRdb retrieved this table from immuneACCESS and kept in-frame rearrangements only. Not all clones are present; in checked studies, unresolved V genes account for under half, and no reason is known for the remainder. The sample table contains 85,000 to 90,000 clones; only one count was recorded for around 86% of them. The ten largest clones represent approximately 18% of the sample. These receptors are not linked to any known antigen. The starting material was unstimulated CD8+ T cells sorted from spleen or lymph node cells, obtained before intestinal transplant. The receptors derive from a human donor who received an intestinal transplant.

The chain's CDR3 is CAWSGGSGANVLTF. DNA of the CDR3: TGTGCCTGGAGTGGGGGCTCTGGGGCCAACGTCCTGACTTTC. V usage is TRBV30 and J usage is TRBJ2-6; D gene uncertain. Trimming cost V 1 base and J 0 bases, with 4 bases left between them. The V gene's germline CDR1 is GTSNPN and CDR2 SVGIG (reference sequence). CDR3 size: 14 residues.

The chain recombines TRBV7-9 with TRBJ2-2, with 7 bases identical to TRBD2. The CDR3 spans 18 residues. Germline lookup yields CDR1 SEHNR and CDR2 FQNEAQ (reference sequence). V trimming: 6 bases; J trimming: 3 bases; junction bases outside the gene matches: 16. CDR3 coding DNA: TGTGCCAGCAGTCCTTTGCGAGCCGGGACTATTTACACCGGGGAGCTGTTTTTT. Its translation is CASSPLRAGTIYTGELFF.

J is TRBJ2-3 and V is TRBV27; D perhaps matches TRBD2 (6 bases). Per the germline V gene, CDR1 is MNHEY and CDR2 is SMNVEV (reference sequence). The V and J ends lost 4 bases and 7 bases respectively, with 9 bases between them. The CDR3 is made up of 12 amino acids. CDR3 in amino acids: CASSSLANTQYF. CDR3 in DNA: TGTGCCAGCAGTTCGCTAGCGAATACGCAGTATTTT.

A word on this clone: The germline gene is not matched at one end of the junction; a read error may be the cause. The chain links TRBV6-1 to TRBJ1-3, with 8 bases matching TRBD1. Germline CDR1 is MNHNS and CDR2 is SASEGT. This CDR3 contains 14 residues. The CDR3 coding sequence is TGTGCCAGCAGCCCCGGACAGGGAGGAAACCCCATATATTTT. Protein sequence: CASSPGQGGNPIYF.

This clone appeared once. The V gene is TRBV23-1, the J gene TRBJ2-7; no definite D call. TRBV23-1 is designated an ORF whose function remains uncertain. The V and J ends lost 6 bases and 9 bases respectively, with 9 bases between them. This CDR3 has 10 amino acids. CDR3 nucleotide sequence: TGCGCCAGCAGCCGCTTCGGGCAGTACTTC. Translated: CASSRFGQYF.

CDR3 sequence reads: CASSPPGQGTNSPLHF. Written as DNA, the CDR3 is TGTGCCAGCAGCCCCCCGGGACAGGGGACAAATTCACCCCTCCACTTT. The rearrangement links TRBV7-9 to TRBJ1-6; 10 positions match TRBD1. The germline V gene has CDR1 SEHNR and CDR2 FQNEAQ (reference sequence). With V trimmed by 5 bases and J by 7 bases, 8 bases remained unmatched. This CDR3 has 16 amino acids.

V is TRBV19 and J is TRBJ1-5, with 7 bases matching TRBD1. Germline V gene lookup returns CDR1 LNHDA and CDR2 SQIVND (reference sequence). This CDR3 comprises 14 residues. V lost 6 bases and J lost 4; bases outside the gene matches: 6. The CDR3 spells CASRPPGGNQPQHF. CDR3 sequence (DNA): TGTGCCAGTAGACCCCCAGGGGGGAATCAGCCCCAGCATTTT.

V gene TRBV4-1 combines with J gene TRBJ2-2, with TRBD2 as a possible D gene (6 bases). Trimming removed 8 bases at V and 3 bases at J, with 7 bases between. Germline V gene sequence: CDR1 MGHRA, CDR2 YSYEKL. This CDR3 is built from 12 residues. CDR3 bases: TGCGCCAGCGGGACTTACACCGGGGAGCTGTTTTTT. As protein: CASGTYTGELFF.

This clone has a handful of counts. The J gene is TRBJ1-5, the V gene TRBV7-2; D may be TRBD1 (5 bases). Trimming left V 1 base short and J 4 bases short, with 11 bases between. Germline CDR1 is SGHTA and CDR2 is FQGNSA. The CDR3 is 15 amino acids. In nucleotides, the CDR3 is TGTGCCAGCAGCTTAGAGCTCTGGGGGAATCAGCCCCAGCATTTT. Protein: CASSLELWGNQPQHF.

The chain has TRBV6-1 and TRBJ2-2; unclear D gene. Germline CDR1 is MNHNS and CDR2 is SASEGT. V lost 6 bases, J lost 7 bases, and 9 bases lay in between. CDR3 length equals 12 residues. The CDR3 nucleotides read TGTGCCAGCAGCGATGAGAGCGGGGAGCTGTTTTTT. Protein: CASSDESGELFF.

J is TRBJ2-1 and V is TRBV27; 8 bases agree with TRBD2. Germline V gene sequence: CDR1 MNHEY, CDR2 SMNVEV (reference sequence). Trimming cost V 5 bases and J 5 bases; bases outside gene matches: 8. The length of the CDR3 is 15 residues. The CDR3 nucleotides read TGTGCCAGCAGTGAAATAGCGGGACGAGACAATGAGCAGTTCTTC. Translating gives CASSEIAGRDNEQFF.

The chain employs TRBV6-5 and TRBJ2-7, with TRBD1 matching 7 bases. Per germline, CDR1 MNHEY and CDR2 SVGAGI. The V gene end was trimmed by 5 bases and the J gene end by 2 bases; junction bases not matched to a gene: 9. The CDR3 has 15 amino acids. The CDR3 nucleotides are TGTGCCAGCAGTCCCGGGACAGTGCAAACCTACGAGCAGTACTTC. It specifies CASSPGTVQTYEQYF.

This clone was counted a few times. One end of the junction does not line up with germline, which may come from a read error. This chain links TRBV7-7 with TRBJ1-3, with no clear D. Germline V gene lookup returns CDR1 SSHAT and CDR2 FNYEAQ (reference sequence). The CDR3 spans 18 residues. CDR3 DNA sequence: TGTGCTAGCACTCCCTCTGTTCCAGACGGACTTTCTGGAAACACCATATATTTT. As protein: CASTPSVPDGLSGNTIYF.

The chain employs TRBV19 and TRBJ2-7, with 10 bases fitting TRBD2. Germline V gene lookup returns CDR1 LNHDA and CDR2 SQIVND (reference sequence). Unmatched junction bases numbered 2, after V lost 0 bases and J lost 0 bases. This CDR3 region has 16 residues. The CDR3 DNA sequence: TGTGCCAGTAGTATAGATCTAGCGGGGGCCTCCTACGAGCAGTACTTC. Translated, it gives CASSIDLAGASYEQYF. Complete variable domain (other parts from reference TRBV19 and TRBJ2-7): DGGITQSPKYLFRKEGQNVTLSCEQNLNHDAMYWYRQDPGQGLRLIYYSQIVNDFQKGDIAEGYSVSREKKESFPLTVTSAQKNPTAFYLCASSIDLAGASYEQYFGPGTRLTVT.

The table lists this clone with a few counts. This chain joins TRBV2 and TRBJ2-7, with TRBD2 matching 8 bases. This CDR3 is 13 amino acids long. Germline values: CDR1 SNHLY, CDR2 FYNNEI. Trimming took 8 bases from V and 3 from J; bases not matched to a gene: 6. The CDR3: CASSAGALYEQYF. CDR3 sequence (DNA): TGTGCCAGCTCAGCGGGGGCTCTCTACGAGCAGTACTTC.

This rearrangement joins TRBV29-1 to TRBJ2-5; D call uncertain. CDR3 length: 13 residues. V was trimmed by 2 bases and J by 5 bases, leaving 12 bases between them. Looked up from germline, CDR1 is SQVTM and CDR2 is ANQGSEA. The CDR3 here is CSVELPEWETQYF. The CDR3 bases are TGCAGCGTTGAATTGCCCGAGTGGGAGACCCAGTACTTC.